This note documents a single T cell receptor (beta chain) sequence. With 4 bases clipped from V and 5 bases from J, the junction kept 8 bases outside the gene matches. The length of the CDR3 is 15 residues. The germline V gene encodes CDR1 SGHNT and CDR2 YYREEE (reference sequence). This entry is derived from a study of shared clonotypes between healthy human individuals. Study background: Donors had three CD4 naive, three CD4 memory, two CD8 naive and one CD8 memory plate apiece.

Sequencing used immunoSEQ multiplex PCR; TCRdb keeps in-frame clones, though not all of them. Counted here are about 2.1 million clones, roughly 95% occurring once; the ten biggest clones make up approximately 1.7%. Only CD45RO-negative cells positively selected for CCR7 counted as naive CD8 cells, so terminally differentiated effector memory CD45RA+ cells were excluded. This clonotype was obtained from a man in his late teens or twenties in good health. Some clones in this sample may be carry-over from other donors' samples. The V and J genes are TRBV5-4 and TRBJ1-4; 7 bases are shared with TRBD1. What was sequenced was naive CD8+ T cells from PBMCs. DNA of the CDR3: TGTGCCAGCAGCACCCGGGACAGTCCAAATGAAAAACTGTTTTTT. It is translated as CASSTRDSPNEKLFF.